This TCR beta chain emerged from a study of CD4 T cells in relation to SARS-CoV-2 and coronaviruses. Study overall: The negative reference was HIV-1 Nef peptide pool or peptide-free culture.

Assay: immunoSEQ multiplex PCR; the TCRdb copy retains only in-frame clones and omits some. Of tens of thousands of clones in the sample, around 72% are singletons; the top ten hold less than 20%. A word on this clone: The antigen remains undetermined.

CD4+ T cells from unexposed donors were obtained before the COVID-19 pandemic (2011-2018). The cells were cultured for about 10 days before CD4+ T cells were isolated. General study results and limits: SARS-CoV-2-driven expansion was significantly weaker in crossreactive than monoreactive clones.

V lost 1 base, J lost 2 bases, and 2 bases stayed unmatched. This CDR3 contains 14 residues. Germline CDR1 GTSNPN, CDR2 SVGIG (reference sequence). The chain links TRBV30 to TRBJ2-1; TRBD1 matches at 7 bases. Sequences were obtained from CD4+ T cells from PBMCs, cultured in vitro. This sequence originates from a human donor in good health. CDR3 sequence reads: CAWSGDSAYNEQFF. Here the CDR3 DNA reads TGTGCCTGGAGTGGGGACAGTGCCTACAATGAGCAGTTCTTC.